This T cell receptor beta chain came from a study of spatial heterogeneity in lung cancer. Time point noted: sample taken at primary tumor resection. This clonotype was seen ten or more times. TCRdb processed the 5' RACE reads anew with MiXCR; each CDR3 protein has one entry. This table holds some 83,000 distinct CDR3 sequences, around 7.3% found once. The receptor was derived from a male donor with early-stage non-small cell lung cancer. Material: PBMCs, obtained at surgery.

CDR3 amino acids: CAIRGQGAYNEQFF. CDR3 nucleotide sequence: TGTGCCATCAGAGGACAGGGGGCTTACAATGAGCAGTTCTTC. This chain links TRBV10-3 with TRBJ2-1, with 11 bases that match TRBD1. Per the germline V gene, CDR1 is ENHRY and CDR2 is SYGVKD. V dropped 6 bases and J dropped 4; count of bases not matched to a gene: 2. The CDR3 has 14 amino acids.